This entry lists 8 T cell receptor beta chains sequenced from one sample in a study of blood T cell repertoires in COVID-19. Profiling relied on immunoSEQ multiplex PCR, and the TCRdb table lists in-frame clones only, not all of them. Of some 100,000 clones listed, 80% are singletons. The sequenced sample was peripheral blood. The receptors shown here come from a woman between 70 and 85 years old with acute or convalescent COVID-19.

CDR3 coding DNA: TGCGCCAGCAGTCAATCGGCAGTGAACACTGAAGCTTTCTTT. This sequence encodes CASSQSAVNTEAFF. This chain connects TRBV23-1 to TRBJ1-1; D remains ambiguous. TRBV23-1 is sorted into the ORF group, with uncertain function. V was clipped by 0 bases and J by 0 bases, with 5 bases between them. The CDR3 loop spans 14 amino acids.

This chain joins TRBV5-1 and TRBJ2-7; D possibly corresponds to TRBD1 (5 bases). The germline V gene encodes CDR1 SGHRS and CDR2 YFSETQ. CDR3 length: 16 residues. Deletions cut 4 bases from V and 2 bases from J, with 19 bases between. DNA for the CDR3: TGCGCCAGCAGCACACCCCTCAGTCAAGGGGCCTACGAGCAGTACGTC. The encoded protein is CASSTPLSQGAYEQYV.

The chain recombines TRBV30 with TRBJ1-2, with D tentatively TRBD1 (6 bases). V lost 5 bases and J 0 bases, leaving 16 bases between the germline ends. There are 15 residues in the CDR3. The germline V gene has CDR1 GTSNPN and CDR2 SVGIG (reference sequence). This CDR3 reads CAWDTSGHSNYGYTF. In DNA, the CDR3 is TGTGCCTGGGATACTTCGGGACACTCTAACTATGGCTACACCTTC.

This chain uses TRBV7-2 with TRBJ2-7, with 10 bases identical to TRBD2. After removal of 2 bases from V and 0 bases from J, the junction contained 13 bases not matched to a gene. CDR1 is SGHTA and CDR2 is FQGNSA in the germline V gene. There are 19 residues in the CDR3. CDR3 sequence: CASSLKGISGGPSSYEQYF. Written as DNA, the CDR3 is TGTGCCAGCAGCTTAAAAGGAATTAGCGGGGGGCCCAGCTCCTACGAGCAGTACTTC.

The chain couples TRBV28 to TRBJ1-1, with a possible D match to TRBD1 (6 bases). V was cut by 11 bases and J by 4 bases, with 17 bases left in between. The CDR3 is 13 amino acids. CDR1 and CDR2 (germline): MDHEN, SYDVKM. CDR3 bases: TGTGCCTGCGAACTGGGCAGGGGCACTGAAGCTTTCTTT. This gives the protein CACELGRGTEAFF.

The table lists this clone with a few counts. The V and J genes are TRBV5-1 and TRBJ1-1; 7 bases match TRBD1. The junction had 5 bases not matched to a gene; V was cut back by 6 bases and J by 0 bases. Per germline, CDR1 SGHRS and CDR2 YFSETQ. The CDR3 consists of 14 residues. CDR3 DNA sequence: TGCGCCAGCAACCCGGACAGGTTGAACACTGAAGCTTTCTTT. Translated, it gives CASNPDRLNTEAFF.

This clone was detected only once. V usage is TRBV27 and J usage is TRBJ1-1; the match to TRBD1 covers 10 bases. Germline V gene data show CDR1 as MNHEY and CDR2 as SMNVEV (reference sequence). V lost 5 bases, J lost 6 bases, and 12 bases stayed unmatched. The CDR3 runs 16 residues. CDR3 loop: CASSPHIRTGGPEAFF. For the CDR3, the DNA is TGTGCCAGCAGTCCCCACATCCGGACAGGGGGGCCTGAAGCTTTCTTT.

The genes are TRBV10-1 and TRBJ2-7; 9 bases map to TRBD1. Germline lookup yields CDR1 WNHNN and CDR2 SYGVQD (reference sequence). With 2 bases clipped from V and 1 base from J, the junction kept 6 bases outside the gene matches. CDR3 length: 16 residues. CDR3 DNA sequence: TGCGCCAGCAGTGAGGGGGGGGACAGGGCGTCCTACGAGCAGTACTTC. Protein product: CASSEGGDRASYEQYF.